This T cell receptor beta chain is drawn from a study of blood T cell repertoires in COVID-19. Study context: Collection of acute and convalescent COVID-19 samples took place in the United States, Italy and Spain. Sample material is recorded as cDNA or gDNA derived from T cells, B-cell-depleted T cells, or PBMCs.

Methods used by the authors: From reference gene primer amplification, estimates of nucleated cell counts were derived. Sequencing used immunoSEQ multiplex PCR; TCRdb keeps in-frame clones, though not all of them. V and J calls and clone size follow that table, whereas D and trimming were derived from the DNA. The sample includes around 340,000 clones, about four fifths of them seen just once. The material sequenced was peripheral blood. This TCR derives from a man aged 25 to 45 with active or convalescent COVID-19.

CDR3 sequence reads: CASSKAGGRGEQFF. The CDR3 nucleotides read TGTGCCAGCAGCAAGGCCGGGGGGCGGGGTGAGCAGTTCTTC. The rearrangement joins TRBV3-1 (or the pseudogene TRBV3-2) to TRBJ2-1, with D possibly TRBD2 on 7 matching bases. The CDR3 totals 14 residues. In germline, CDR1 is LGHDT, CDR2 YNNKEL (reference sequence). V was clipped by 5 bases and J by 9 bases, with 17 bases between them.